The 14 T cell receptor beta chains reported below all come from one sample, sequenced in a study of graft-versus-host responses after intestinal transplantation. These TCRs' antigens remain unknown. Profiling relied on immunoSEQ multiplex PCR, and the TCRdb table lists in-frame clones only, not all of them. Of 62,000 or so clones listed, 85% to 95% are singletons. The specimen was unstimulated CD8+ T cells sorted from spleen or lymph node cells, collected before transplant. The receptors originated from a human donor who was the organ donor for an intestinal transplant.

This clone was observed a single time. The chain couples TRBV2 to TRBJ1-2; D is undetermined. The CDR3 is 14 residues long. Germline V gene lookup returns CDR1 SNHLY and CDR2 FYNNEI. The germline V and J ends were trimmed by 2 bases and 4 bases, with 11 bases remaining between them. The CDR3 is CASSERPNSYGYTF. CDR3 nucleotide sequence: TGTGCCAGCAGTGAACGCCCAAACAGCTATGGCTACACCTTC.

For the CDR3, the DNA is TGTCCCAGCGAGGGGGCGCGGACCTACGAGCAGTACTTC. This gives the protein CPSEGARTYEQYF. The rearrangement uses TRBV30 and TRBJ2-7; 7 positions agree with TRBD1. The CDR3 spans 13 residues. The germline CDR1 and CDR2 sequences are GTSNPN and SVGIG (reference sequence).

This chain joins TRBV7-9 and TRBJ2-2; no clear D gene. The V end lost 5 bases, the J end lost 1 base, and 5 bases lay between the germline ends. CDR1 and CDR2 (germline): SEHNR, FQNEAQ (reference sequence). The CDR3 has 13 amino acids. CDR3 protein: CASSPQNTGELFF. The CDR3 bases are TGTGCCAGCAGCCCACAGAACACCGGGGAGCTGTTTTTT.

The chain is built from TRBV4-1 and TRBJ2-5, with 7 nucleotides matching TRBD1. The J call could be wrong; TRBJ2-7 is a better fit for the DNA end. The length of the CDR3 is 14 residues. Germline V gene sequence: CDR1 MGHRA, CDR2 YSYEKL. CDR3 DNA sequence: TGCGCCAGCAGCCTGGCAGGGGGCTCCTACGAGCAGTACTTC. The encoded protein is CASSLAGGSYEQYF.

V usage is TRBV7-6 and J usage is TRBJ2-1, with 14 bases aligning to TRBD2. The V segment lost 5 bases and the J segment 4 bases; nucleotides outside the gene matches: 7. CDR1 is SGHVS, CDR2 FNYEAQ, per germline. This CDR3 has 17 amino acids. The CDR3 loop reads CASSPWGLAGVYNEQFF. CDR3 DNA: TGTGCCAGCAGCCCCTGGGGACTAGCGGGAGTGTACAATGAGCAGTTCTTC. Using reference TRBV7-6 and TRBJ2-1 for the parts outside the CDR3, the full variable domain is GAGVSQSPRYKVTKRGQDVALRCDPISGHVSLYWYRQALGQGPEFLTYFNYEAQQDKSGLPNDRFSAERPEGSISTLTIQRTEQRDSAMYRCASSPWGLAGVYNEQFFGPGTRLTVL.

The gene calls are TRBV9 and TRBJ2-1, with a possible D match to TRBD2 (6 bases). The V and J ends lost 2 bases and 8 bases respectively, with 23 bases between them. This CDR3 comprises 17 residues. Per germline, CDR1 SGDLS and CDR2 YYNGEE. CDR3 sequence reads: CASSVSRLGANSDEQFF. Written as DNA, the CDR3 is TGTGCCAGCAGCGTTTCCAGACTAGGGGCTAATTCCGATGAGCAGTTCTTC.

This rearrangement joins TRBV15 to TRBJ2-5; weak D call: TRBD2 (6 bases). Germline-derived CDR1 and CDR2 are LNHNV and YYDKDF (reference sequence). This CDR3 spans 17 amino acids. V was shortened by 0 bases and J by 4 bases, with 18 bases between the two germline ends. In DNA, the CDR3 is TGTGCCACCAGCAGAGATGTCGGCGGGGCTTTAACAGAGACCCAGTACTTC. This sequence encodes CATSRDVGGALTETQYF.

The V call is TRBV5-6, the J call TRBJ1-1; D is uncertain. Trimming pared 2 bases from V and 3 bases from J, leaving 17 bases between. This CDR3 is built from 16 residues. CDR1 is SGHDT, CDR2 YYEEEE, per germline. The CDR3 loop reads CASSLRAGGYDTEAFF. DNA of the CDR3: TGTGCCAGCAGCTTACGTGCCGGCGGGTATGACACTGAAGCTTTCTTT.

In regard to this clone: This CDR3 is also generated by other DNA sequences in the sample. The rearrangement links TRBV29-1 to TRBJ2-7, with a tentative D call TRBD2 (5 bases). The CDR3 loop spans 13 amino acids. Germline-derived CDR1 and CDR2 are SQVTM and ANQGSEA. Trimming removed 0 bases at V and 2 bases at J, with 8 bases between. DNA of the CDR3: TGCAGCGTTGAAGATCGGGGAACCTACGAGCAGTACTTC. It is translated as CSVEDRGTYEQYF.

This clone is medium-sized in the sample. The chain carries TRBV4-1 and TRBJ2-1; 7 bases are a match to TRBD2. CDR1 and CDR2 from the germline V gene are MGHRA and YSYEKL. V lost 0 bases, J lost 4 bases, and 9 bases stayed unmatched. The CDR3 runs 17 residues. Here the CDR3 reads CASSQDRVLAEYNEQFF. CDR3 in DNA: TGCGCCAGCAGCCAAGACAGGGTTCTAGCGGAATACAATGAGCAGTTCTTC.

V gene TRBV5-4 combines with J gene TRBJ2-7; 7 bases fit TRBD2. The CDR3 spans 14 residues. V shed 4 bases and J 3 bases; nucleotides not matched to a gene: 7. Looked up from germline, CDR1 is SGHNT and CDR2 is YYREEE (reference sequence). In DNA form, the CDR3 reads TGTGCCAGCAGCGAGTGGGGGGGGTACTACGAGCAGTACTTC. Translation gives CASSEWGGYYEQYF. Full variable domain (remainder filled in from reference TRBV5-4 and TRBJ2-7): ETGVTQSPTHLIKTRGQQVTLRCSSQSGHNTVSWYQQALGQGPQFIFQYYREEENGRGNFPPRFSGLQFPNYSSELNVNALELDDSALYLCASSEWGGYYEQYFGPGTRLTVT.

This chain links TRBV9 with TRBJ2-2, with D unclear. Per germline, CDR1 SGDLS and CDR2 YYNGEE. The CDR3 is 14 amino acids. V gave up 2 bases and J gave up 3 bases, with 8 bases separating them. CDR3 in DNA: TGTGCCAGCAGCGTTGGCAGTCACACCGGGGAGCTGTTTTTT. Translation gives CASSVGSHTGELFF. The variable domain in full, with the rest retrieved from reference TRBV9 and TRBJ2-2, is DSGVTQTPKHLITATGQRVTLRCSPRSGDLSVYWYQQSLDQGLQFLIQYYNGEERAKGNILERFSAQQFPDLHSELNLSSLELGDSALYFCASSVGSHTGELFFGEGSRLTVL.

In the case of this clone: Other DNA sequences in this specimen translate into the identical CDR3. The chain joins TRBV18 to TRBJ2-1; 8 bases are shared with TRBD2. Looked up from germline, CDR1 is KGHSH and CDR2 is LQKENI. The CDR3 sequence is 16 residues long. With 1 base clipped from V and 3 bases from J, the junction kept 5 bases outside the gene matches. CDR3 amino acids: CASSPRTSLFYNEQFF. CDR3 bases: TGTGCCAGCTCACCACGGACTAGCCTTTTCTACAATGAGCAGTTCTTC.

This chain connects TRBV6-5 to TRBJ1-2; D perhaps matches TRBD1 (6 bases). Germline V lookup: CDR1 MNHEY, CDR2 SVGAGI. V shed 5 bases and J shed 3 bases, with 10 bases lying between them. The CDR3 runs to 13 residues. CDR3 sequence (DNA): TGTGCCAGCAGTGCCGGACAGCACTATGGCTACACCTTC. This gives the protein CASSAGQHYGYTF.